The text below deals with one T cell receptor (beta chain). Its target is not known. This sample stems from a study of cytomegalovirus exposure and HLA in healthy donors. Findings and limits, study-wide: Some TCR beta chains (roughly 150 of them) were listed as cytomegalovirus-associated. Rare TCR sequences predominated, though certain public TCRs were found in many donors. Prior analysis indicated that the majority of TCR beta V segments exhibited productivity approximately 90% or approximately 30% of the time. For cytomegalovirus status, the classifier reportedly gave diagnoses with high specificity and sensitivity.

Primers: 60 Vbeta forward and 13 Jbeta reverse. TCRdb keeps only in-frame clones here, not all; method: immunoSEQ multiplex PCR. This sample has about 160,000 clones, with about 80% found just once. Material for sequencing was PBMCs. This clonotype was obtained from a woman between 40 and 50 years old in good health and CMV-seronegative.

Here the CDR3 DNA reads TGTGCCAGCAGTTTAGACCCCAGGTCCGGACAGGGAGAGGCTTTCTTT. Protein: CASSLDPRSGQGEAFF. J is TRBJ1-1 and V is TRBV28, with 8 nucleotides matching TRBD1. CDR1 is MDHEN, CDR2 SYDVKM, per germline. After removal of 2 bases from V and 11 bases from J, the junction contained 16 bases not matched to a gene. The CDR3 totals 16 residues.